Shown below are 24 T cell receptor beta chains from a single sample sequenced in a study of beta chain features in type 1 diabetes. Sequenced material consisted of expressed TCRB transcripts (all of the isolated RNA was reverse transcribed). This table comes from immunoSEQ multiplex PCR, and its TCRdb copy is limited to in-frame clones, with some not included. Seen here are 200,000 to 250,000 clones, 9.6% observed once, and the top ten hold approximately 0.03%. The specimen was naive CD4+ T cells from blood. These receptor sequences come from a woman younger than 30 in good health.

This clone appeared a few times. The chain uses TRBV15 and TRBJ1-1; perhaps TRBD1 as D (6 bases). V was clipped by 0 bases and J by 5 bases, with 13 bases between them. This CDR3 is 15 amino acids long. Germline assignment: CDR1 LNHNV and CDR2 YYDKDF (reference sequence). CDR3 residues: CATSRESTGRTEAFF. CDR3 in DNA: TGTGCCACCAGCAGAGAGAGCACAGGGCGTACTGAAGCTTTCTTT. The variable domain in full, completed from reference TRBV15 and TRBJ1-1, reads DAMVIQNPRYQVTQFGKPVTLSCSQTLNHNVMYWYQQKSSQAPKLLFHYYDKDFNNEADTPDNFQSRRPNTSFCFLDIRSPGLGDTAMYLCATSRESTGRTEAFFGQGTRLTVV.

The rearrangement joins TRBV10-2 to TRBJ1-1; TRBD1 aligns across 8 bases. V was clipped by 6 bases and J by 5 bases; unmatched bases: 5. Germline values: CDR1 WSHSY, CDR2 SAAADI. The CDR3 is 13 residues long. For the CDR3, the DNA is TGCGCCAGCAGCCCAGGGGGCAATACTGAAGCTTTCTTT. As protein: CASSPGGNTEAFF.

This clone came up a few times. For the CDR3, the DNA is TGTGCCAGCTCCCTACCGGGACAGCTTGGTTCACCCCTCCACTTT. Amino acids: CASSLPGQLGSPLHF. J is TRBJ1-6 and V is TRBV28; 7 nucleotides line up with TRBD1. The CDR3 consists of 15 residues. The V and J ends lost 8 bases and 9 bases, in that order; junction bases with no gene match: 13. Germline-derived CDR1 and CDR2 are MDHEN and SYDVKM.

J is TRBJ1-2 and V is TRBV6-1, with D maybe TRBD1 (6 bases). Between the trimmed V and J ends, which lost 8 bases and 2 bases, there was a span of 15 bases. Germline V lookup: CDR1 MNHNS, CDR2 SASEGT. The CDR3 contains 14 residues. The CDR3 loop is CASEMDSSNYGYTF. The CDR3 DNA is TGTGCCAGCGAAATGGACAGTTCGAACTATGGCTACACCTTC.

This clone was observed a few times. The chain is built from TRBV5-1 and TRBJ1-1, with D maybe TRBD1 (5 bases). V lost 7 bases and J lost 1, with 14 bases in between. The CDR3 consists of 14 residues. Per germline, CDR1 SGHRS and CDR2 YFSETQ. CDR3 region: CASHPSTGNTEAFF. In DNA form, the CDR3 reads TGCGCCAGCCACCCTTCCACAGGGAACACTGAAGCTTTCTTT.

This clone was found a few times. The chain carries TRBV5-1 and TRBJ2-5, with 15 bases identical to TRBD2. The CDR3 is made up of 17 amino acids. Trimming took 4 bases from V and 5 from J; bases not matched to a gene: 9. Germline V gene sequence: CDR1 SGHRS, CDR2 YFSETQ. The CDR3 spells CASSRGLAGGDSETQYF. The CDR3 DNA follows: TGCGCCAGCAGCCGGGGACTAGCGGGAGGAGACTCGGAGACCCAGTACTTC.

The rearrangement joins TRBV9 to TRBJ1-1; D gene uncertain. V was trimmed by 0 bases and J by 1 base, leaving 10 bases between them. The germline CDR1 and CDR2 sequences are SGDLS and YYNGEE. This CDR3 has 15 residues. The CDR3 loop reads CASSVGEGGNTEAFF. CDR3 coding DNA: TGTGCCAGCAGCGTAGGGGAGGGTGGGAACACTGAAGCTTTCTTT. The full variable domain, completed using reference TRBV9 and TRBJ1-1, is DSGVTQTPKHLITATGQRVTLRCSPRSGDLSVYWYQQSLDQGLQFLIQYYNGEERAKGNILERFSAQQFPDLHSELNLSSLELGDSALYFCASSVGEGGNTEAFFGQGTRLTVV.

V gene TRBV28 combines with J gene TRBJ2-6; 12 positions match TRBD2. The CDR3 covers 17 residues. Germline V CDR1 and CDR2: MDHEN, SYDVKM. Trimming took 5 bases from V and 0 from J; bases not matched to a gene: 2. CDR3 amino acids: CASSRLAGDSGANVLTF. CDR3 sequence (DNA): TGTGCCAGCAGTCGACTAGCGGGGGACTCTGGGGCCAACGTCCTGACTTTC. Based on the CDR3 plus reference TRBV28 and TRBJ2-6, the full variable domain is DVKVTQSSRYLVKRTGEKVFLECVQDMDHENMFWYRQDPGLGLRLIYFSYDVKMKEKGDIPEGYSVSREKKERFSLILESASTNQTSMYLCASSRLAGDSGANVLTFGAGSRLTVL.

V usage is TRBV7-9 and J usage is TRBJ2-2; TRBD1 matches at 7 bases. Looked up from germline, CDR1 is SEHNR and CDR2 is FQNEAQ (reference sequence). The V gene end was trimmed by 2 bases and the J gene end by 7 bases; junction bases not matched to a gene: 16. This CDR3 has 18 amino acids. The CDR3 region has the DNA TGTGCCAGCAGCTTATACAGGGGTTCCCTCATCCTGAGCGGGGAGCTGTTTTTT. It encodes CASSLYRGSLILSGELFF.

This clone was counted a few times. The V call is TRBV28, the J call TRBJ2-1; maybe TRBD2 (5 bases). This CDR3 has 12 residues. Trimming removed 7 bases from V and 3 bases from J, with 7 bases in between. Germline assignment: CDR1 MDHEN and CDR2 SYDVKM. Written as DNA, the CDR3 is TGTGCCAGCAAAGGACTCTACAATGAGCAGTTCTTC. Translation gives CASKGLYNEQFF.

This chain links TRBV6-1 with TRBJ2-5; 9 nucleotides line up with TRBD1. The CDR3 consists of 15 residues. CDR1 and CDR2 from the germline V gene are MNHNS and SASEGT. The ends lost 4 bases at V and 4 bases at J; junction bases unmatched: 7. CDR3 sequence: CASSVGGQGSETQYF. DNA for the CDR3: TGTGCCAGCAGTGTAGGGGGACAGGGATCAGAGACCCAGTACTTC.

The V and J genes are TRBV30 and TRBJ1-1; D call uncertain. CDR3 length: 16 residues. V lost 2 bases, J lost 10 bases, and 26 bases lay in between. From germline, CDR1 is GTSNPN and CDR2 SVGIG (reference sequence). CDR3 sequence reads: CAWSRAPGREVFGAFF. Here the CDR3 DNA reads TGTGCCTGGAGTCGCGCCCCGGGTCGGGAGGTATTCGGAGCTTTCTTT. Together with reference TRBV30 and TRBJ1-1, the CDR3 gives the full variable domain: SQTIHQWPATLVQPVGSPLSLECTVEGTSNPNLYWYRQAAGRGLQLLFYSVGIGQISSEVPQNLSASRPQDRQFILSSKKLLLSDSGFYLCAWSRAPGREVFGAFFGQGTRLTVV.

The chain uses TRBV2 and TRBJ2-2, with unresolved D. Germline V CDR1 and CDR2: SNHLY, FYNNEI. Trimming took 3 bases from V and 7 from J, leaving 9 bases between them. The CDR3 has 13 amino acids. CDR3 DNA sequence: TGTGCCAGCAGTGAGATCCTAGGCGGGGAGCTGTTTTTT. This codes for CASSEILGGELFF. The full variable domain, with the rest looked up from reference TRBV2 and TRBJ2-2, is EPEVTQTPSHQVTQMGQEVILRCVPISNHLYFYWYRQILGQKVEFLVSFYNNEISEKSEIFDDQFSVERPDGSNFTLKIRSTKLEDSAMYFCASSEILGGELFFGEGSRLTVL.

In this sample, this clone turned up a few times. This chain connects TRBV4-1 to TRBJ2-6; 9 positions agree with TRBD1. This CDR3 region has 18 residues. Germline V gene data show CDR1 as MGHRA and CDR2 as YSYEKL. With 1 base clipped from V and 1 base from J, the junction kept 5 bases outside the gene matches. The CDR3 region has the DNA TGCGCCAGCAGCCAAGGGGGGGGACAGGGTTCTGGGGCCAACGTCCTGACTTTC. It is translated as CASSQGGGQGSGANVLTF.

The CDR3 DNA reads TGTGCCAGCAGTCCGACAGGTGACTATGGCTACACCTTC. Protein: CASSPTGDYGYTF. V is TRBV6-6 and J is TRBJ1-2, with a weak D call TRBD1 (6 bases). This CDR3 is 13 amino acids long. Trimming pared 5 bases from V and 3 bases from J, leaving 10 bases between. Germline CDR1 MNHNY, CDR2 SVGAGI (reference sequence).

This clone turned up a few times. J is TRBJ1-2 and V is TRBV5-1; TRBD1 matches at 7 bases. V lost 2 bases and J lost 0; bases outside the gene matches: 4. CDR1 is SGHRS, CDR2 YFSETQ, per germline. This CDR3 is built from 15 residues. CDR3 sequence reads: CASSLGTATNYGYTF. DNA for the CDR3: TGCGCCAGCAGCTTAGGGACAGCTACTAACTATGGCTACACCTTC.

This clone occurred a few times. Here the CDR3 DNA reads TGCAGCGTCCGGACAGGGGGTGTTCGCAATCAGCCCCAGCATTTT. Its translation is CSVRTGGVRNQPQHF. This chain connects TRBV29-1 to TRBJ1-5, with TRBD1 identical over 10 bases. The junction had 7 bases not matched to a gene; V was cut back by 6 bases and J by 2 bases. This CDR3 contains 15 residues. Germline V gives CDR1 SQVTM, CDR2 ANQGSEA.

The chain employs TRBV11-2 and TRBJ2-2; D gene uncertain. Trimming left V 5 bases short and J 6 bases short, with 16 bases between. From germline, CDR1 is SGHAT and CDR2 FQNNGV. This CDR3 region has 15 residues. CDR3 sequence reads: CASSPRGALPGELFF. The CDR3 DNA sequence: TGTGCCAGCAGCCCGCGTGGAGCTCTTCCCGGGGAGCTGTTTTTT.

This clone was picked up a small number of times. The chain is built from TRBV19 and TRBJ1-2; tentatively, D is TRBD1 (5 bases). CDR1 LNHDA and CDR2 SQIVND come from the germline V gene (reference sequence). The CDR3 has 13 residues. Trimming took off 5 bases at V and 4 bases at J, with 11 bases between the two ends. This CDR3 is CASSWSGGYGYTF. The CDR3 coding sequence is TGTGCCAGTAGTTGGTCCGGGGGCTATGGCTACACCTTC.

This clone has a handful of counts. J is TRBJ1-2 and V is TRBV2; D is possibly TRBD1 (6 bases). Looked up from germline, CDR1 is SNHLY and CDR2 is FYNNEI. Trimming took 6 bases from V and 7 from J, leaving 18 bases between them. The CDR3 is 14 amino acids. The CDR3 sequence is CASRALKGEGGYTF. The CDR3 coding sequence is TGTGCCAGCAGAGCCCTAAAGGGGGAGGGTGGCTACACCTTC. Full variable domain (remainder filled in from reference TRBV2 and TRBJ1-2): EPEVTQTPSHQVTQMGQEVILRCVPISNHLYFYWYRQILGQKVEFLVSFYNNEISEKSEIFDDQFSVERPDGSNFTLKIRSTKLEDSAMYFCASRALKGEGGYTFGSGTRLTVV.

This clone was observed a few times. This chain connects TRBV5-6 to TRBJ2-5; D might be TRBD2 (6 bases). The V and J ends lost 4 bases and 4 bases respectively, with 14 bases between them. Germline V gene data show CDR1 as SGHDT and CDR2 as YYEEEE. CDR3 size: 14 residues. The CDR3 bases are TGTGCCAGCAGCGCCCGGGGGTTTGGAGAGACCCAGTACTTC. Its translation: CASSARGFGETQYF. The variable domain in full, completed from reference TRBV5-6 and TRBJ2-5, reads DAGVTQSPTHLIKTRGQQVTLRCSPKSGHDTVSWYQQALGQGPQFIFQYYEEEERQRGNFPDRFSGHQFPNYSSELNVNALLLGDSALYLCASSARGFGETQYFGPGTRLLVL.

The chain recombines TRBV9 with TRBJ1-2; D is unresolved. The CDR3 is 14 amino acids. The germline CDR1 and CDR2 sequences are SGDLS and YYNGEE. The ends were cut back, 4 bases at V and 1 base at J, with 11 bases in the middle. DNA for the CDR3: TGTGCCAGCAGCCCCCAATCAAATAACTATGGCTACACCTTC. Its protein product is CASSPQSNNYGYTF.

The chain uses TRBV19 and TRBJ1-6, with 10 bases that match TRBD1. Per the germline V gene, CDR1 is LNHDA and CDR2 is SQIVND (reference sequence). V was clipped by 5 bases and J by 9 bases; unmatched bases: 13. This CDR3 has 17 amino acids. The CDR3 protein is CASSVVTGGSERSPLHF. In DNA form, the CDR3 reads TGTGCCAGTAGTGTCGTGACAGGGGGCTCGGAGCGTTCACCCCTCCACTTT. Full variable domain (outside the CDR3, taken from reference TRBV19 and TRBJ1-6): DGGITQSPKYLFRKEGQNVTLSCEQNLNHDAMYWYRQDPGQGLRLIYYSQIVNDFQKGDIAEGYSVSREKKESFPLTVTSAQKNPTAFYLCASSVVTGGSERSPLHFGNGTRLTVT.

This clone was seen only a few times. The chain joins TRBV7-2 to TRBJ1-4, with 7 positions matching TRBD1. V gave up 5 bases and J gave up 2 bases; unmatched junction bases: 5. Germline V gene lookup returns CDR1 SGHTA and CDR2 FQGNSA. This CDR3 spans 15 amino acids. CDR3 residues: CASSAQTGTNEKLFF. The CDR3 bases are TGTGCCAGCAGCGCACAGACAGGGACTAATGAAAAACTGTTTTTT.